This is a list of T cell receptor beta chains from one sample in a study of identical twins. One entry per CDR3 protein results from TCRdb running MiXCR on the 5' RACE reads. Among under 300,000 distinct CDR3 sequences, over 5% were seen once, and the ten largest hold about 14%. The sample also formed part of further work on T cells expressing NK-cell markers.

Source material: CD8+ T cells sorted from blood. These receptors came from a woman aged 18-29 years in good health. CDR3s include the opening cysteine and the closing phenylalanine or tryptophan. A D gene is named only where the DNA matches it firmly. Size is stated for part of the rows, as once, few or many counts, or as a class when the clone is expanded.

TRBD2,few,TRBJ2-3,TRBV4-1,CASSPLAGEGDTQYF,TGCGCCAGCAGCCCCCTCGCGGGGGAAGGCGATACGCAGTATTTT
-,-,TRBJ2-7,TRBV11-2,CASSPGGLFYEQYF,TGTGCCAGCAGCCCCGGGGGACTGTTTTACGAGCAGTACTTC
-,few,TRBJ1-3,TRBV4-1,CASSQGGGNTIYF,TGCGCCAGCAGCCAAGGAGGAGGAAACACCATATATTTT
-,many,TRBJ2-7,TRBV27,CASSFSAGTYEQYF,TGTGCCAGCAGTTTTTCCGCAGGGACCTACGAGCAGTACTTC
TRBD2,few,TRBJ2-1,TRBV7-8,CASRDSGRSPYNEQFF,TGTGCCAGCAGGGATAGCGGGAGAAGCCCCTACAATGAGCAGTTCTTC
-,many,TRBJ2-5,TRBV11-2,CASSPLVGALGEETQYF,TGTGCCAGCAGTCCCTTGGTGGGAGCTCTAGGGGAGGAGACCCAGTACTTC
TRBD1,-,TRBJ1-2,TRBV5-1,CASSVLDRGGGYTF,TGCGCCAGCAGCGTACTCGACAGGGGAGGCGGCTACACCTTC
-,-,TRBJ1-3,TRBV20-1,CSARDVGRNTIYF,TGCAGTGCTAGAGATGTAGGTAGAAACACCATATATTTT
-,few,TRBJ2-3,TRBV5-4,CASSSQGGPDTQYF,TGTGCCAGCAGCTCACAGGGTGGTCCAGATACGCAGTATTTT
-,many,TRBJ2-1,TRBV14,CASSQGQVRDEQFF,TGTGCCAGCAGCCAAGGGCAGGTTCGGGATGAGCAGTTCTTC
-,few,TRBJ2-4,TRBV2,CASSDPGAQNIQYF,TGTGCCAGCAGTGACCCGGGGGCACAAAACATTCAGTACTTC
TRBD2,few,TRBJ2-1,TRBV6-5,CASSYPAGVAGNEQFF,TGTGCCAGCAGTTACCCCGCCGGGGTAGCGGGCAATGAGCAGTTCTTC
-,-,TRBJ2-7,TRBV7-9,CASSFRARPYEQYF,TGTGCCAGCAGCTTCAGGGCGCGCCCCTACGAGCAGTACTTC
-,many,TRBJ2-7,TRBV4-2,CASSQGLRTALTYEQYF,TGTGCCAGCAGCCAGGGCTTAAGGACCGCTCTGACCTACGAGCAGTACTTC
TRBD1,-,TRBJ2-7,TRBV5-1,CASSFETGFYEQYF,TGCGCCAGCAGCTTTGAGACAGGGTTTTACGAGCAGTACTTC
-,-,TRBJ2-5,TRBV11-2,CASSLEWLAEETQYF,TGTGCCAGCAGCTTAGAGTGGCTGGCAGAAGAGACCCAGTACTTC
-,few,TRBJ2-7,TRBV2,CASSGSAYEQYF,TGTGCCAGCAGTGGGTCTGCCTACGAGCAGTACTTC
TRBD1,-,TRBJ1-1,TRBV7-6,CASSLASGGTTEAFF,TGTGCCAGCAGCTTAGCCTCAGGGGGTACCACTGAAGCTTTCTTT
-,few,TRBJ1-1,TRBV7-9,CASSLDGMNTEAFF,TGTGCCAGCAGCTTGGACGGCATGAACACTGAAGCTTTCTTT
TRBD2,few,TRBJ2-1,TRBV7-2,CASSFAGGNEQFF,TGTGCCAGCAGCTTCGCGGGAGGCAATGAGCAGTTCTTC
-,-,TRBJ2-7,TRBV4-3,CASSQDSAGNYEQYF,TGCGCCAGCAGCCAAGACTCGGCGGGAAATTACGAGCAGTACTTC
-,-,TRBJ2-3,TRBV20-1,CSASGSASTDTQYF,TGCAGTGCGTCAGGTAGCGCGAGCACAGATACGCAGTATTTT
TRBD1,-,TRBJ2-1,TRBV29-1,CSVEPRDRARNEQFF,TGCAGCGTTGAACCCCGGGACAGGGCTAGGAATGAGCAGTTCTTC
-,few,TRBJ2-3,TRBV3-1,CASLEGTDTQYF,TGTGCCAGCCTGGAGGGGACAGATACGCAGTATTTT
-,many,TRBJ2-1,TRBV28,CASSLGVGMNEQFF,TGTGCCAGCAGTTTAGGGGTAGGGATGAATGAGCAGTTCTTC
-,many,TRBJ2-7,TRBV7-9,CASSLVDGRSGQYF,TGTGCCAGCAGCTTAGTGGATGGGCGGTCTGGGCAGTACTTC
-,few,TRBJ2-3,TRBV12-3/TRBV12-4,CASSWSNRVTDTQYF,TGTGCCAGCAGTTGGAGTAATAGGGTCACAGATACGCAGTATTTT
-,few,TRBJ2-3,TRBV5-5,CASSLGRGPSGDTQYF,TGTGCCAGCAGCTTGGGCAGGGGGCCTAGCGGGGATACGCAGTATTTT
TRBD2,many,TRBJ2-2,TRBV5-1,CASSLGLAGGSNTGELFF,TGCGCCAGCAGCTTGGGACTAGCGGGGGGATCGAACACCGGGGAGCTGTTTTTT
-,-,TRBJ1-1,TRBV15,CATSSGRRTEAFF,TGTGCCACCAGCTCGGGACGCCGCACTGAAGCTTTCTTT
TRBD2,many,TRBJ2-2,TRBV4-3,CASSQDSSGARATGELFF,TGCGCCAGCAGCCAAGATTCTAGCGGGGCCAGGGCCACCGGGGAGCTGTTTTTT
-,many,TRBJ2-7,TRBV27,CASSLRDNYEQYF,TGTGCCAGCAGTTTAAGGGACAACTACGAGCAGTACTTC
-,-,TRBJ1-1,TRBV3-1,CASSQWNRDTEAFF,TGTGCCAGCAGCCAATGGAACAGAGACACTGAAGCTTTCTTT
-,-,TRBJ1-3,TRBV5-5,CASRTEGGGNTIYF,TGTGCCAGCAGAACGGAAGGCGGTGGAAACACCATATATTTT
-,few,TRBJ1-1,TRBV12-5,CASGFYRASGNTEAFF,TGTGCTAGTGGTTTCTACAGGGCATCGGGAAACACTGAAGCTTTCTTT
-,few,TRBJ2-3,TRBV11-2,CASSPTRASTDTQYF,TGTGCCAGCAGCCCCACTCGGGCAAGCACAGATACGCAGTATTTT
-,-,TRBJ1-1,TRBV20-1,CSVSDRTNTEAFF,TGCAGTGTTTCGGACAGAACGAACACTGAAGCTTTCTTT
TRBD1,-,TRBJ2-7,TRBV20-1,CSAATGEPYEQYF,TGCAGTGCTGCGACAGGGGAACCCTACGAGCAGTACTTC
TRBD1,many,TRBJ2-5,TRBV13,CASSQLDRGGETQYF,TGTGCCAGCAGCCAACTGGACAGGGGCGGGGAGACCCAGTACTTC
TRBD1,-,TRBJ1-3,TRBV5-8,CASSDGTAPGNTIYF,TGTGCCAGCAGCGATGGGACAGCTCCTGGAAACACCATATATTTT
-,few,TRBJ2-1,TRBV7-9,CASSLGGVGNEQFF,TGTGCCAGCAGCTTAGGGGGGGTAGGGAATGAGCAGTTCTTC
-,few,TRBJ2-7,TRBV27,CASSLGRDISYEQYF,TGTGCCAGCTCACTCGGCCGGGACATATCCTACGAGCAGTACTTC
TRBD2,-,TRBJ2-7,TRBV20-1,CSAGTSISYEQYF,TGCAGTGCTGGGACTAGCATCTCCTACGAGCAGTACTTC
-,many,TRBJ2-1,TRBV24-1,CATSDSSSKYEQFF,TGTGCCACCAGTGATTCGAGCAGTAAATATGAGCAGTTCTTC